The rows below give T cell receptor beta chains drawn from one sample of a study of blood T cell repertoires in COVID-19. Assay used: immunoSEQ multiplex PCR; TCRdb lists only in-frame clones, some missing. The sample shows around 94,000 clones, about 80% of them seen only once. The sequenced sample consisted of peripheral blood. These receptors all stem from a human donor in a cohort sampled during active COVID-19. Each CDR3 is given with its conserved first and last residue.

CASSLGGGFGGRTDTQYF,TRBJ2-3,TRBV7-9
CASSFDTGGWWAFF,TRBJ1-1,TRBV28
CASSPAGGQSPYEQYF,TRBJ2-7,TRBV4-2
CASSPLQGSTEAFF,TRBJ1-1,TRBV18
CASSTEGVRPQHF,TRBJ1-5,TRBV28
CASSSQGTGKNIQYF,TRBJ2-4,TRBV6-1
CASSRPYGGIMAEAFF,TRBJ1-1,TRBV6-2/TRBV6-3
CASSSDLAGFQETQYF,TRBJ2-5,TRBV6-5
CASSPRVGSYNEQFF,TRBJ2-1,TRBV3-1/TRBV3-2
CASSQGDYSNQPQHF,TRBJ1-5,TRBV3-1/TRBV3-2
CASSLDVRVGYTF,TRBJ1-2,TRBV7-2
CASRRVGQGAGGNQPQHF,TRBJ1-5,TRBV27
CASSPDRARGYTF,TRBJ1-2,TRBV27
CASSMGGRGTEAFF,TRBJ1-1,TRBV19
CASSLKQLNQPQHF,TRBJ1-5,TRBV7-3
CASSQVPPLTSGGPSYEQYF,TRBJ2-7,TRBV4-1
CASSQRPGQNTEAFF,TRBJ1-1,TRBV4-3
CASSSTQRYTEAFF,TRBJ1-1,TRBV27
CASSYVGLTNEKLFF,TRBJ1-4,TRBV6-2/TRBV6-3
CASTLRGDTDTQYF,TRBJ2-3,TRBV5-1
CASRMTSGGTDTQYF,TRBJ2-3,TRBV7-2
CASGPTGTTRFGNSPLHF,TRBJ1-6,TRBV7-8
CASSPTTSSYEQYF,TRBJ2-7,TRBV3-1/TRBV3-2
CASTVSGRDQPQHF,TRBJ1-5,TRBV7-8
CASSVMQGAAGYTF,TRBJ1-2,TRBV7-9
CASSLALAGAYNEQFF,TRBJ2-1,TRBV7-9
CASSLARSSYNSPLHF,TRBJ1-6,TRBV7-2
CASSVLIFTGELFF,TRBJ2-2,TRBV7-9
CASSPPSVEFHEKLFF,TRBJ1-4,TRBV28
CASSLDYGQANYGYTF,TRBJ1-2,TRBV4-2
CASSQGQQGLTNEKLFF,TRBJ1-4,TRBV18